The T cell receptor beta chain under discussion was sequenced for a study of human T cells and chemical hapten exposure. Study-wide context: Small differences in pooled library volume mainly drove the variation in TCR yields per sample.

Trimming left V 3 bases short and J 4 bases short, with 14 bases between. This CDR3 region has 15 residues. The germline CDR1 and CDR2 sequences are SSHAT and FNYEAQ (reference sequence). A remark on this clonotype: A much larger clone lies a single base off, so this may be a read error. Likely a read error: the CDR3 ends without its conserved phenylalanine or tryptophan.

Specified time point: patch test 1, 2 weeks after DPC sensitization. The treatment: therapeutic diphenylcyclopropenone sensitization with weekly scalp DPC. Phlebotomy was performed prior to application of every patch test. Donors were 18 to 70-year-old alopecia patients suitable for DPC. As the library was built, unique molecular identifiers were attached to individual cDNA molecules. From the RACE reads, TCRdb called clonotypes with MiXCR, one entry per CDR3 protein. The data hold tens of thousands of distinct CDR3 sequences, with approximately 9.8% observed a single time. This rearrangement joins TRBV7-7 to TRBJ2-3; D is perhaps TRBD2 (6 bases). The sequence came from a woman aged 40 to 50 with alopecia areata. Some clones in this sample may be carry-over from other donors' samples. The source was whole blood, collected in connection with sensitization to the hapten diphenylcyclopropenone (DPC). The CDR3 DNA reads TGTGCCAGCAGCTTGTCTAGCGTCGGATCAGATACGCAGTATATT. Translation: CASSLSSVGSDTQYI.